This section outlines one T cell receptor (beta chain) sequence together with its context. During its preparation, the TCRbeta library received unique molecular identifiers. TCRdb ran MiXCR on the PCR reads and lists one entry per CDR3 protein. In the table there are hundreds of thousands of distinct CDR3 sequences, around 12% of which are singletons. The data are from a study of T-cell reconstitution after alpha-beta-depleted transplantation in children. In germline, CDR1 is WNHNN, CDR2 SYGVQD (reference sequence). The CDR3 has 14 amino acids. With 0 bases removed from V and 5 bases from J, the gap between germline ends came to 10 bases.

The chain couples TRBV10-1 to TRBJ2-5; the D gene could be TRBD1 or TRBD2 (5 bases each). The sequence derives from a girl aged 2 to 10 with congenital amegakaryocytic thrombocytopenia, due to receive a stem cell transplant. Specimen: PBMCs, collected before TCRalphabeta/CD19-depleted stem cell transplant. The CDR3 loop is CASSESGAVETQYF. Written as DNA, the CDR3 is TGCGCCAGCAGTGAGTCCGGGGCAGTGGAGACCCAGTACTTC.